The rows below give T cell receptor beta chains drawn from one sample of a study of CD8+ T cells in alopecia areata. Some clones are missing from TCRdb's copy, which holds only in-frame ones; the method was immunoSEQ multiplex PCR. The sample consists of roughly 180,000 clones, 60% to 70% of them appearing once. The source material was CD4+ T cells sorted from blood, sampled at week 4, from a patient treated with tofacitinib. Source of these receptors: a human donor with alopecia areata. Both conserved end residues are part of each CDR3.

>TRBV4-1
CASSQEKGNGYTF
>TRBV9
CASSVESRYNEQFF
>TRBV6-1
CASSEQQGADGYTF
>TRBV29-1
CSGGSNGNTIYF
>TRBV29-1
CSVENRGLNTEAFF
>TRBV7-9
CASSSYRTDAREQYF
>TRBV29-1
CSVVGAQETQYF
>TRBV30
CAWSEGGSVGIEQYF
>TRBV7-2
CASSLRALTGFKGKLFF
>TRBV10-3
CAISESQNQPQHF
>TRBV29-1
CSVGRTASNTEAFF
>TRBV30
CAWSVRRGSYGYTF
>TRBV29-1
CSAGGEGQPQHF
>TRBV27
CASRPQGPHGYTF
>TRBV29-1
CSVERSPDTQYF
>TRBV10-3
CAISELAGTSGETQYF
>TRBV9
CASTAAPLGRGTDTQYF
>TRBV6-6
CASSGDSSDEQFF
>TRBV6-5
CASTYRERSTEAFF
>TRBV30
CAWSLAGFNNQPQHF
>TRBV6-5
CASSSSWTSNQPQHF
>TRBV30
CAWSVIIEQFF
>TRBV30
CAWSVPLGYSNNEQFF
>TRBV2
CASCESSYEQYF
>TRBV30
CAWSMGGYQETQYF
>TRBV6-5
CASRRDLKQFF
>TRBV7-2
CASSLSLYEQYF
>TRBV7-2
CASSLVGYEQYF
>TRBV27
CASSLSKASGGQETQYF
>TRBV5-1
CASSLGRVTGELFF
>TRBV7-2
CASSLGRSNEQFF
>TRBV7-6
CASSYGQGGPQYF
>TRBV29-1
CSVVLGQLSSGNTIYF
>TRBV23-1
CASSQSQAGMNTEAFF
>TRBV15
CATSRDPGGSTEAFF
>TRBV23-1
CASSRTLTWGPQHF
>TRBV5-1
CASSVDRAGANVLTF
>TRBV5-1
CASSLSGTAEYSPLHF
>TRBV5-1
CASSLFLGTGGYEQYF
>TRBV6-4
CASALWQNNEQFF
>TRBV18
CASSPTGQGRYEQYF
>TRBV10-3
CAISARTGIYEQYF
>TRBV29-1
CSVVFWPSYEQYF
>TRBV29-1
CSVVDGTDTQYF
>TRBV4-2
CASSQTDRRLNQPQHF
>TRBV2
CASSANRAGETQYF
>TRBV29-1
CSVLPGTWASGANVLTF
>TRBV5-1
CASSPGTARDTQYF
>TRBV2
CASSEGGQGLAGELFF
>TRBV30
CAWSVRGGAGANVLTF
>TRBV28
CASSLREGWNQPQHF
>TRBV30
CAWTPIGGSNYGYTF
>TRBV19
CASMETAVYGYTF